The 18 T cell receptor beta chains reported below all come from one sample, sequenced in a study of regulatory T cells in long-lasting Graves disease. Time point given: newly diagnosed GD, antithyroid drugs for less than 3 months. RNA extracted from PBMCs served as the sequencing template. Building the TCR beta libraries relied on iRepertoire HTBI primers, and CDR3 regions underwent Arm-PCR. TCRdb re-analysed the multiplex PCR reads in MiXCR, keeping a single row per CDR3 protein. The table lists 500,000 to 700,000 distinct CDR3 sequences, about 16% of them singletons, with under 20% in the top ten. These data also featured in a second study, about T cells in Graves' hyperthyroidism and ophthalmopathy.

The material was peripheral blood mononuclear cells (PBMCs), obtained at new diagnosis, from a patient treated with antithyroid drugs. These receptors all stem from a woman in her 30s with Graves disease.

There are many counts of this clonotype. This chain joins TRBV12-3 or TRBV12-4 and TRBJ2-5, with no clear D. Trimming removed 2 bases at V and 1 base at J, with 11 bases between. This CDR3 is built from 15 residues. CDR3 protein: CASSLTGLAQETQYF. As DNA, the CDR3 is TGTGCCAGCAGTTTAACGGGCTTAGCCCAAGAGACCCAGTACTTC.

The J gene is TRBJ2-3, the V gene TRBV28, with 8 positions matching TRBD2. The ends lost 7 bases at V and 0 bases at J; junction bases unmatched: 18. Germline loops: CDR1 MDHEN, CDR2 SYDVKM. The CDR3 loop spans 19 amino acids. CDR3 in amino acids: CASISGLASRRGSTDTQYF. CDR3 DNA sequence: TGTGCCAGCATTAGTGGACTAGCTAGTAGGCGGGGAAGCACAGATACGCAGTATTTT.

This clonotype was found a few times. This chain uses TRBV6-1 with TRBJ2-5; maybe TRBD2 (6 bases). CDR3 length: 14 residues. The V gene lost 6 bases and the J gene lost 9 bases, with 20 bases spanning the gap. Germline-derived CDR1 and CDR2 are MNHNS and SASEGT. The CDR3, as DNA: TGTGCCAGCAGGGCAAAGGGGTCCGGGGAGGCCCAGTACTTC. This encodes CASRAKGSGEAQYF.

Many counts were recorded for this clonotype. The chain combines TRBV11-2 with TRBJ1-1; the D gene is possibly TRBD1 (5 bases). The CDR3 consists of 15 residues. CDR1 and CDR2 (germline): SGHAT, FQNNGV. V lost 5 bases and J lost 1, with 14 bases in between. The CDR3 DNA reads as TGTGCCAGCAGCCTCCACGGTGGGGGGAACACTGAAGCTTTCTTT. This translates into CASSLHGGGNTEAFF. Full variable domain (remainder filled in from reference TRBV11-2 and TRBJ1-1): EAGVAQSPRYKIIEKRQSVAFWCNPISGHATLYWYQQILGQGPKLLIQFQNNGVVDDSQLPKDRFSAERLKGVDSTLKIQPAKLEDSAVYLCASSLHGGGNTEAFFGQGTRLTVV.

The CDR3, as DNA: TGTGCCAGCAGTGAGGGTCTAGCCCCAGAAGATACGCAGTATTTT. Translation: CASSEGLAPEDTQYF. V usage is TRBV25-1 and J usage is TRBJ2-3; the D gene is possibly TRBD2 (5 bases). The CDR3 runs 15 residues. Trimming removed 3 bases at V and 5 bases at J, with 15 bases between. Germline lookup yields CDR1 MGHDK and CDR2 SYGVNS. Looking up the rest from reference TRBV25-1 and TRBJ2-3 gives the full variable domain: EADIYQTPRYLVIGTGKKITLECSQTMGHDKMYWYQQDPGMELHLIHYSYGVNSTEKGDLSSESTVSRIRTEHFPLTLESARPSHTSQYLCASSEGLAPEDTQYFGPGTRLTVL.

This clonotype was recorded many times. The chain joins TRBV6-1 to TRBJ1-2; D ambiguous. The CDR3 has 14 amino acids. V was pared by 2 bases and J by 4 bases, with 11 bases between. Germline lookup yields CDR1 MNHNS and CDR2 SASEGT. The CDR3 region is CASSEFFGPYGYTF. The CDR3 DNA follows: TGTGCCAGCAGTGAATTCTTCGGTCCCTATGGCTACACCTTC.

This clonotype was seen ten or more times. This chain links TRBV28 with TRBJ1-5; no reliable D call. Germline CDR1 is MDHEN and CDR2 is SYDVKM. The CDR3 length is 15 residues. Trimming shortened V by 8 bases and J by 6 bases, and 20 bases separated the two germline ends. CDR3 region: CASGNQVLGTQPQHF. In nucleotides, the CDR3 is TGTGCCAGCGGAAATCAGGTCCTGGGTACTCAGCCCCAGCATTTT.

This clonotype was observed many times. This rearrangement joins TRBV24-1 to TRBJ1-5, with a possible D match to TRBD1 (6 bases). The CDR3 extends over 15 amino acids. Trimming left V 6 bases short and J 0 bases short, with 11 bases between. The germline gives CDR1 KGHDR, CDR2 SFDVKD. In nucleotides, the CDR3 is TGTGCCACCAGTCTTGACAGGTATAGCAATCAGCCCCAGCATTTT. Translated: CATSLDRYSNQPQHF.

This clonotype was recorded at least ten times. The chain has TRBV27 and TRBJ2-1; no clear D gene. Germline CDR1 and CDR2: MNHEY and SMNVEV (reference sequence). The CDR3 loop spans 14 amino acids. Deletions cut 2 bases from V and 0 bases from J, with 5 bases between. CDR3 DNA sequence: TGTGCCAGCAGTTTAAAATACTCCTACAATGAGCAGTTCTTC. As protein: CASSLKYSYNEQFF.

The gene calls are TRBV4-1 and TRBJ2-7, with 11 nucleotides matching TRBD1. The V and J ends lost 5 bases and 3 bases, in that order; junction bases with no gene match: 3. This CDR3 is 14 amino acids long. From germline, CDR1 is MGHRA and CDR2 YSYEKL. As DNA, the CDR3 is TGCGCCAGCAGCTATGGGACAGGGGGCTACGAGCAGTACTTC. Its protein is CASSYGTGGYEQYF.

This clonotype came up many times. J is TRBJ2-2 and V is TRBV20-1, with 11 bases aligning to TRBD1. Trimming cost V 7 bases and J 6 bases; bases outside gene matches: 10. The CDR3 runs 15 residues. The germline CDR1 and CDR2 sequences are DFQATT and SNEGSKA (reference sequence). The CDR3 reads CSVTGQGALAGELFF. DNA for the CDR3: TGCAGTGTAACCGGACAGGGGGCTTTGGCCGGGGAGCTGTTTTTT.

The V call is TRBV7-3, the J call TRBJ1-2, with a possible D match to TRBD1 (6 bases). With 5 bases removed from V and 8 bases from J, the gap between germline ends came to 21 bases. The CDR3 is made up of 15 amino acids. CDR1 SGHTA and CDR2 FQGTGA come from the germline V gene. CDR3 loop: CASSHPGGGSGGYTF. In nucleotides, the CDR3 is TGTGCCAGCAGCCACCCTGGGGGGGGCTCTGGGGGCTACACCTTC. Full variable domain (missing parts from reference TRBV7-3 and TRBJ1-2): GAGVSQTPSNKVTEKGKYVELRCDPISGHTALYWYRQSLGQGPEFLIYFQGTGAADDSGLPNDRFFAVRPEGSVSTLKIQRTERGDSAVYLCASSHPGGGSGGYTFGSGTRLTVV.

This clonotype was detected only a few times. V gene TRBV7-9 combines with J gene TRBJ2-7; tentatively, D is TRBD1 (6 bases). Germline V lookup: CDR1 SEHNR, CDR2 FQNEAQ (reference sequence). The CDR3 consists of 18 residues. V lost 4 bases to trimming and J lost 0 bases, with 22 bases between them. In DNA form, the CDR3 reads TGTGCCAGCAGCTCTACCTCCTACAGGGTCCAAAGCTCCTACGAGCAGTACTTC. Residues: CASSSTSYRVQSSYEQYF.

This chain uses TRBV6-1 with TRBJ1-2; no reliable D call. With 5 bases removed from V and 3 bases from J, the gap between germline ends came to 10 bases. The CDR3 runs 13 residues. Germline V gene sequence: CDR1 MNHNS, CDR2 SASEGT. For the CDR3, the DNA is TGTGCCAGCAGTCAAGAGGCTGACTATGGCTACACCTTC. Its protein product is CASSQEADYGYTF.

This clonotype was observed at least ten times. V gene TRBV12-3 or TRBV12-4 combines with J gene TRBJ2-5; 9 bases are shared with TRBD2. The CDR3 is made up of 16 amino acids. V lost 6 bases to trimming and J lost 3 bases; unmatched junction nucleotides: 11. CDR3 loop: CASSRTGLARKETQYF. The CDR3 nucleotides are TGTGCCAGCAGCCGCACCGGACTAGCGAGAAAAGAGACCCAGTACTTC.

The table lists this clonotype with many counts. J is TRBJ2-7 and V is TRBV12-3 or TRBV12-4; D assignment may be TRBD1 or TRBD2 (6 bases each). The CDR3 spans 14 residues. Trimming pared 4 bases from V and 2 bases from J, leaving 12 bases between. The CDR3 region is CASSSFGGPYEQYF. CDR3 DNA sequence: TGTGCCAGCAGTTCCTTCGGGGGCCCCTACGAGCAGTACTTC.

This clonotype was seen a handful of times. V is TRBV19 and J is TRBJ2-5, with 7 bases that match TRBD2. The CDR3 is 14 amino acids. CDR1 LNHDA and CDR2 SQIVND come from the germline V gene (reference sequence). Losses at the gene ends were 5 bases for V and 3 bases for J; bases not matched to a gene: 6. CDR3 nucleotides: TGTGCCAGTAGTCCGTCGCTAGCGGAAGAGACCCAGTACTTC. Protein product: CASSPSLAEETQYF.

This clonotype was found once. The genes are TRBV3-1 and TRBJ1-4; 10 bases agree with TRBD1. This CDR3 is built from 16 residues. The trim removed 4 bases at V and 7 bases at J, leaving 9 bases unmatched. Germline lookup yields CDR1 LGHDT and CDR2 YNNKEL (reference sequence). The CDR3 region is CASSRIDRGLSEKLFF. For the CDR3, the DNA is TGTGCCAGCAGCCGAATAGACAGGGGGCTTAGTGAAAAACTGTTTTTT.